Detailed here is one T cell receptor beta chain. Its target is not known. Mismatch with germline at one junction end may stem from a read error. This same CDR3 is encoded by further DNA sequences in the sample. Sequencing was performed with immunoSEQ multiplex PCR; in TCRdb, only in-frame clones are kept and a portion is missing. The sample consists of some 66,000 clones, 80% to 95% of them appearing once. The data stem from a study of Tregs in tolerant kidney transplant recipients. The CDR3 has 15 amino acids. The V gene's germline CDR1 is MGHRA and CDR2 YSYEKL. Notes on the study in general: Tolerant patients' donor-specific Tregs expanded beyond overall Tregs, suggesting antigen-driven growth.

Unstimulated Tregs (CD4+CD25+CD127-) and CD4+CD25- non-Tregs were sorted from PBMCs. This chain uses TRBV4-1 with TRBJ1-2, with TRBD1 matching over 8 bases. This clonotype was obtained from a human donor who received a combined kidney and bone marrow transplant. This specimen consisted of CD8+ T cells from blood, obtained before the transplant. The CDR3 region is CASSKPGQDNYGYTF. CDR3 coding DNA: TGCGCCAGCAGCAAACCGGGACAGGACAACTATGGCTACACTTTC.